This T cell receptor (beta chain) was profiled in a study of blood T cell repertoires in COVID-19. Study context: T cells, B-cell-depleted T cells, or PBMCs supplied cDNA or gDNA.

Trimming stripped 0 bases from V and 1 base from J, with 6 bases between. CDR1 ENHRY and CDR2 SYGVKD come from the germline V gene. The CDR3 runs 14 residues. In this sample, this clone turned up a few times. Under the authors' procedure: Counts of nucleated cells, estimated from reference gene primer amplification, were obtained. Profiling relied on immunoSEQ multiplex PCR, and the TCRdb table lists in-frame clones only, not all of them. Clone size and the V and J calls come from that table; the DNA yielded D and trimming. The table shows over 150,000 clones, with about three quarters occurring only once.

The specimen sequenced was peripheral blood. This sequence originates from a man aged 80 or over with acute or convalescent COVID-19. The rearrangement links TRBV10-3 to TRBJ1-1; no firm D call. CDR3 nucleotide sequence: TGTGCCATCAGTGAGTCTATGTCGAACACTGAAGCTTTCTTT. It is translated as CAISESMSNTEAFF.